This TCR beta chain was documented in a study of CD8+ T cells in alopecia areata. RNA extraction was followed by reverse transcription into cDNA, which acted as the sequencing template. Only in-frame clones appear in the TCRdb table, and some are missing; sequencing was by immunoSEQ multiplex PCR. This sample carries under 200,000 clones, around three fifths of them seen once, and the ten largest clones take 12% to 15%. This clone was observed a few times. Germline V gives CDR1 MNHEY, CDR2 SMNVEV (reference sequence). The V segment lost 5 bases and the J segment 8 bases; nucleotides outside the gene matches: 9. The CDR3 is made up of 15 amino acids. As for treatment: oral pan-JAK inhibitor, 5-10 mg twice daily.

This material consisted of CD4+ T cells sorted from blood, taken at week 24, from a patient treated with tofacitinib. The source is a human donor with alopecia areata. The chain couples TRBV27 to TRBJ1-6, with TRBD1 matching over 7 bases. The CDR3 loop is CASSPGGQHDSPLHF. The CDR3 nucleotides are TGTGCCAGCAGTCCCGGGGGACAGCATGATTCACCCCTCCACTTT.